The entry that follows covers one TCR beta chain sequence. There is no known antigen for this receptor. The record has no base qualities; no much larger clone is one base away. This record comes from a study of cytomegalovirus exposure and HLA in healthy donors (dated by TCRdb to 2016 to 2017). In the study overall: In an earlier analysis of several hundred of the donors, 250 to 300 Gb of sequence data and approximately 100 million unique TCR beta sequences from roughly 200 million T cells were reported. Among roughly 400 genotyped donors of the cohort, an average of about 240,000 unique TCR beta nucleotide sequences was sequenced per donor, of which approximately 19% were non-productive. Genome-wide SNP genotypes for about three fifths of the 666 donors were used in a later genetic analysis, which treated that subset as a discovery cohort. To predict cytomegalovirus infection status, the study combined high-throughput TCR immunosequencing, statistical association of individual TCRs with disease status, and machine learning. Donor age, sex, ethnicity and CMV serostatus were compiled together with the repertoire data. An earlier analysis of more than 450 of the donors used high-throughput TCR beta sequencing to judge whether each TCR beta V gene segment behaved as functional or pseudogenic. The aim of the study was to test whether cataloging public T cell receptors could identify signatures of past pathogen exposure. Rather than drawing on any new phenotypic data, the later analysis identified candidate immune exposures from TCR beta sequences and the way those sequences occurred across donors. A handful of DR-DQ haplotypes were treated as single units for association and clustering because of strong linkage in the cohort. A separate validation cohort of roughly 120 different subjects was used in addition to the roughly 670-subject first cohort. All discovery cohort repertoires had been generated using a single sequencing platform. Typing coverage differed by locus: A, B, C, DRB1 and DQB1 were typed in about 629-630 donors, DQA1 in around 500, DPA1 in some 600, and DPB1 in around 490. The study profiled the T cell repertoires of 666 subjects by immunosequencing and related them to cytomegalovirus serostatus. Of the 398 genotyped donors, approximately 83% fell in the genetic ancestry cluster associated with self-reported Caucasian donors. Class I and class II HLA loci were covered by the typing at four-digit resolution. Roughly 300 gigabases of sequencing data and approximately 85 million unique TCR sequences were included in an early release covering about 700 HLA-typed donors. A later analysis re-examined previously published TCR beta repertoires from around 670 donors and added high-resolution HLA genotyping to investigate patterns of TCR occurrence.

The CDR3 spans 16 residues, from the cysteine through the phenylalanine. Only the CDR3 DNA stays, 48 bases, in frame from base 1. Relative to germline, V is 1 base shorter and J is 0 bases shorter, with 10 bases between their ends. The germline V gene (reference sequence) supplies CDR1 SEHNR and CDR2 FQNEAQ. Overall results and qualifications from the work: A further reported finding was that TCR beta sequences accurately predicted the HLA-A and HLA-B alleles for most subjects in the first cohort. Broadly in line with IMGT annotations, most TCR beta V segments showed up in productive rearrangements about 90% or about 30% of the time in an earlier analysis of approximately 640 of the donors. Because HLA typing was missing for some donors at each locus, association tests included only the typed subset. When HLA alleles, especially DR and DQ, strongly co-occurred, TCR associations were difficult to assign to individual alleles. A cluster of highly shared sequence variants was judged likely to represent a technical artifact of the sequencing pipeline. Some IMGT-functional V segments, including TRBV6-2 and TRBV6-3, could not be distinguished by the 87-base-pair reads and were therefore excluded. Specific HLA alleles were associated with roughly 17,000 TCR beta sequences at a false discovery rate of 0.05 in a later analysis. Linkage disequilibrium might explain the correlated functional status among segregating V segments, but an unknown experimental factor could not be ruled out. In the study, some 180 TCR beta chains were listed as associated with cytomegalovirus. Cytomegalovirus status was reported to be diagnosed by the classifier with high specificity and sensitivity in both the original and validation cohorts. In vitro tests confirmed that three of the cytomegalovirus-associated TCR beta chains recognize cytomegalovirus antigens. In a later genetic analysis, a missense DCLRE1C variant was associated with V-gene and J-gene trimming of TCR beta chains, and the association was replicated in an independent cohort. In a later analysis, TCR association rates were found to vary across HLA loci, with the most associated TCRs seen for DRB1 alleles and the fewest for HLA-C alleles. The only immune exposure information available for the cohort was CMV serostatus. According to a later analysis, most CMV-associated TCR beta chains appeared to be HLA-restricted, and the HLA associations seemed to be driven largely by CMV exposure. This cohort had only TCR beta chains sequenced, and the lack of alpha or paired-chain data limited which features could be detected. According to a later analysis, parvovirus B19, influenza, CMV and Epstein-Barr virus appeared linked to several top co-occurrence clusters. Roughly uniform sequencing depth across donors was assumed in presence/absence analyses, although this assumption may not hold. According to a later genetic analysis, donors in an Asian-associated ancestry cluster had fewer N-insertions in productive TCRs than the approximately 700-donor mean. In a later analysis, HLA-associated TCR beta chains were found to be more clonally expanded and to have lower generation probabilities than equally common non-associated chains. The authors suggested that the approach could potentially be extended to other disease states and immunological phenotypes. Because counts were too low, about 15 rarely observed V segments, including chromosome 9 orphons, were left out of the earlier analysis of about 620 of the donors. Across donors, most TCR sequences were observed very rarely, whereas some public TCRs were present in many individuals.

Libraries were constructed by the immunoSEQ multiplex PCR assay. The multiplex PCR relied on a mix of 60 forward primers for TCR Vbeta segments and 13 reverse primers for TCR Jbeta segments. The CDR3 region of rearranged TCR beta genes was amplified from genomic DNA by a multiplex PCR assay. The amplified TCR beta libraries were sequenced on the Illumina HiSeq System as 87-base-pair reads. For the original study's pipeline: A later analysis counted tens of millions of unique TCR beta chains across the 666 repertoires, and some 11 million of these chains were shared by at least two donors. Raw reads were error-corrected and collapsed into unique sequences with a nearest-neighbor algorithm that merged closely related sequences to remove PCR and sequencing errors. To assign V, D and J gene segments, CDR3 sequences were aligned to IMGT reference sequences. For a sequence to be retained, a match of at least six nucleotides to both a V gene segment and a J gene segment was required. A rearrangement was called productive if the CDR3 had no stop codons and remained in frame with V and J, and every other rearrangement was called non-productive. CDR3 was defined according to IMGT convention as the region running from the second conserved V-encoded cysteine to the conserved J-encoded phenylalanine. The earlier analysis of some 580 of the donors excluded any sequence lacking an unambiguous match to a single V gene segment. In an earlier analysis of some 590 of the donors, a V segment was called functional when productive rearrangements were above 56.7%, and segregating when the standard deviation between donors exceeded 5%. A statistical classification framework was built to diagnose cytomegalovirus status from the catalog of TCR beta chain sequences. In a later analysis, TCR nucleotide sequences were compared against IMGT/GENE-DB human TR gene sequences so that V and J genes could be assigned. Using the TCRdist pipeline, a later analysis assigned CDR3 sequences along with most-parsimonious VDJ recombination scenarios. In a later analysis, every TCR beta chain was defined by the combination of its CDR3 amino acid sequence and its V-gene family, and reads without a unique V-gene family were dropped. To address suspected cross-contamination and a sequencing artifact, a later analysis removed 592 highly shared, low-generation-probability nucleotide sequences. In a later analysis, a clonal expansion index was calculated for each public chain from normalized within-repertoire ranks of inferred template counts. Generation probabilities in a later analysis came from a VDJ recombination model fitted to out-of-frame rearrangements, and those results were checked against IGoR. Hypergeometric tests were used in a later analysis to score TCR-TCR, TCR-HLA and TCR-CMV co-occurrence, with a repertoire-size bias correction applied to the TCR pairs. False discovery rates were estimated in a later analysis by permuting HLA or CMV assignments 20 times. A later analysis grouped co-occurring TCRs with DBSCAN, adding TCRdist sequence similarity when clustering within HLA-allele-positive subsets. For co-occurrence clustering, repertoires with fewer than 30,000 or more than 120,000 public chains were excluded, along with about five repertoires with anomalous nucleotide sharing. TCRdb mirrors the immuneACCESS table, restricted to in-frame sequences. Some clones are absent from its copies; in checked studies, under half trace to an unresolved V gene, and the reason for the others is unknown. D and trimming come from the DNA, and the V and J calls and clone size come from that table. Here the sample has about 200,000 clones; around 77% occur a single time. The top ten hold less than 3% of the sample.

The cohort was made up of approximately 700 healthy bone marrow donors. At the time of sampling, every cohort member was nominally healthy, though immune exposures that went unrecorded were likely present. The donor tested CMV seronegative, placing the donor among the approximately 400 seronegative members of the cohort. A peripheral blood sample was collected from each donor, and TCR beta sequencing was performed on peripheral blood mononuclear cells. Genomic DNA extraction from the blood cell samples was performed with the Qiagen DNeasy Blood Extraction Kit. The sequence derives from a woman in her thirties in good health and CMV-seronegative. The chain is made from TRBV7-9 and TRBJ1-3, with the identity of the D gene unclear. Sample: PBMCs. The DNA reads as follows: TGTGCCAGCAGCTTAGAGAGGCGCCGCTCTGGAAACACCATATATTTT. Its protein reads: CASSLERRRSGNTIYF.